The rows below give T cell receptor beta chains drawn from one sample of a study of T cells after yellow fever vaccination. TCRdb passed the 5' RACE reads through MiXCR, listing each CDR3 protein once. The sample has about 370,000 distinct CDR3 sequences; around 10% are singletons. The source material was PBMCs, sampled on the day of the first yellow fever vaccination. Receptors were obtained from a man aged 18-30 years who received the YFV17D yellow fever vaccine. Each CDR3 is given with its conserved first and last residue. Fields, in order: V gene, J gene, clone size, D gene, CDR3 protein, CDR3 DNA. D genes are given only for firm matches. Some rows have no size entry. The others give once, few or many, or a class for an expanded clone.

TRBV5-5	TRBJ2-3	many	-	CASSVGAADTDTQYF	TGTGCCAGCAGCGTGGGCGCGGCTGACACAGATACGCAGTATTTT
TRBV29-1	TRBJ1-3	-	-	CSVENSGNTIYF	TGCAGCGTTGAAAACTCTGGAAACACCATATATTTT
TRBV5-6	TRBJ2-3	-	-	CASSSLPTDTQYF	TGTGCCAGCAGCTCCCTGCCCACAGATACGCAGTATTTT
TRBV5-6	TRBJ1-2	-	TRBD1	CASILDRGWANYGYTF	TGTGCCAGCATCCTGGACAGGGGATGGGCTAACTATGGCTACACCTTC
TRBV7-9	TRBJ1-2	-	-	CASSLPVPGGYTF	TGTGCCAGCAGCTTACCGGTTCCAGGCGGCTACACCTTC
TRBV5-1	TRBJ2-5	-	-	CASSLLASGETQYF	TGCGCCAGCAGCTTGTTGGCCAGCGGGGAGACCCAGTACTTC
TRBV9	TRBJ2-3	few	-	CASSQDRASTDTQYF	TGTGCCAGCAGCCAAGACAGAGCTAGCACAGATACGCAGTATTTT
TRBV6-2/TRBV6-3	TRBJ2-2	few	TRBD1	CASSPAGGLTGELFF	TGTGCCAGCAGCCCTGCAGGGGGCCTCACCGGGGAGCTGTTTTTT
TRBV3-1	TRBJ2-5	-	TRBD1	CASSPGTGGGKTQYF	TGTGCCAGCAGCCCCGGGACAGGGGGCGGAAAGACCCAGTACTTC
TRBV20-1	TRBJ2-7	few	-	CSASEESLYEQYF	TGCAGTGCTAGTGAGGAATCCCTCTACGAGCAGTACTTC
TRBV6-2/TRBV6-3	TRBJ2-4	many	-	CASTWDTWADIQYF	TGTGCCAGCACTTGGGACACCTGGGCGGACATTCAGTACTTC
TRBV27	TRBJ2-3	many	TRBD2	CASSLGGGLTDTQYF	TGTGCCAGCAGTTTGGGGGGGGGTCTCACAGATACGCAGTATTTT
TRBV7-8	TRBJ2-5	few	TRBD1	CASSWKQGFAETQYF	TGTGCCAGCAGCTGGAAACAGGGGTTCGCGGAGACCCAGTACTTC
TRBV5-1	TRBJ2-7	few	-	CASSLEGMAYEQYF	TGCGCCAGCAGCCTTGAGGGGATGGCCTACGAGCAGTACTTC
TRBV7-2	TRBJ2-1	few	-	CASSPQGQTGYEQFF	TGTGCCAGCAGCCCGCAGGGCCAAACCGGCTATGAGCAGTTCTTC
TRBV5-6	TRBJ1-1	-	TRBD1	CASSYDRVGEAFF	TGTGCCAGCAGCTATGACAGGGTGGGTGAAGCTTTCTTT
TRBV19	TRBJ1-6	few	-	CASRFSRDNSPLHF	TGTGCCAGTAGGTTTAGCAGGGATAATTCACCCCTCCACTTT
TRBV19	TRBJ1-5	-	TRBD1	CASSVQGASVNQPQHF	TGTGCCAGTAGTGTCCAGGGGGCGTCCGTCAATCAGCCCCAGCATTTT
TRBV4-2	TRBJ2-3	-	TRBD2	CASSHVAGDRTDTQYF	TGTGCCAGCAGCCATGTAGCGGGGGACCGCACAGATACGCAGTATTTT
TRBV19	TRBJ2-1	-	-	CASSIVSRNEQFF	TGTGCCAGTAGTATTGTGAGTCGGAATGAGCAGTTCTTC
TRBV7-9	TRBJ2-1	few	TRBD1	CASSPGGGQGFF	TGTGCCAGCAGCCCCGGAGGGGGACAGGGATTCTTC
TRBV7-2	TRBJ1-1	many	-	CASSSPGTSRANTEAFF	TGTGCCAGCAGCTCCCCAGGGACATCAAGGGCCAACACTGAAGCTTTCTTT
TRBV19	TRBJ2-1	-	-	CPSSWRLGRNNEQFF	TGTCCCAGTAGTTGGCGGTTAGGGCGCAACAATGAGCAGTTCTTC
TRBV12-3/TRBV12-4	TRBJ2-3	few	-	CASSPYGTGGTDTQYF	TGTGCCAGCAGTCCGTATGGGACCGGGGGCACAGATACGCAGTATTTT
TRBV15	TRBJ2-4	few	-	CATSRELTLIAKNIQYF	TGTGCCACCAGCAGAGAATTGACTTTAATAGCCAAAAACATTCAGTACTTC
TRBV10-3	TRBJ2-7	few	-	CAISGNPGVPEQYF	TGTGCCATCAGTGGCAATCCAGGGGTCCCCGAGCAGTACTTC
TRBV7-2	TRBJ2-3	few	-	CASSPEGGQTDTQYF	TGTGCCAGCAGCCCGGAGGGGGGGCAAACAGATACGCAGTATTTT
TRBV10-2	TRBJ2-3	-	-	CTSSEPDRTSTDTQYF	TGCACCAGCAGTGAGCCCGACAGGACCAGCACAGATACGCAGTATTTT
TRBV6-2/TRBV6-3	TRBJ2-1	many	-	CASSTGLAWAEQFF	TGTGCCAGCAGTACCGGACTGGCCTGGGCTGAGCAGTTCTTC
TRBV28	TRBJ1-5	many	-	CASSLPWGGDNQPQHF	TGTGCCAGCAGCTTGCCGTGGGGGGGGGACAATCAGCCCCAGCATTTT
TRBV12-3/TRBV12-4	TRBJ2-4	few	TRBD1	CASSSGQGAKNIQYF	TGTGCCAGCAGTTCAGGACAGGGCGCCAAAAACATTCAGTACTTC
TRBV10-3	TRBJ1-2	many	-	CAISEGGPTNYGYTF	TGTGCCATCAGTGAGGGCGGTCCGACTAACTATGGCTACACCTTC
TRBV7-8	TRBJ2-5	few	-	CASSLGGAFQETQYF	TGTGCCAGCAGCTTAGGGGGGGCCTTCCAAGAGACCCAGTACTTC
TRBV7-3	TRBJ2-6	few	-	CASSPSGTSGANVLTF	TGTGCCAGCAGCCCCTCCGGGACCTCTGGGGCCAACGTCCTGACTTTC
TRBV24-1	TRBJ2-5	few	TRBD2	CATSDPREGRETQYF	TGTGCCACCAGTGATCCCAGGGAGGGACGGGAGACCCAGTACTTC
TRBV6-2/TRBV6-3	TRBJ2-1	-	-	CASSFSPNEQFF	TGTGCCAGCAGTTTTTCTCCCAATGAGCAGTTCTTC
TRBV20-1	TRBJ1-5	-	-	CSASNLGAPRNQPQHF	TGCAGTGCTAGTAATCTGGGGGCGCCTCGCAATCAGCCCCAGCATTTT
TRBV5-1	TRBJ2-5	few	TRBD1	CASSPDRSQETQYF	TGCGCCAGCAGCCCGGACAGGTCACAAGAGACCCAGTACTTC
TRBV29-1	TRBJ1-1	-	TRBD1	CSVTTGKTEAFF	TGCAGCGTGACGACAGGGAAGACTGAAGCTTTCTTT
TRBV7-2	TRBJ2-1	-	-	CASSSSSQVQFF	TGTGCCAGCAGCTCGTCTAGTCAGGTGCAGTTCTTC
TRBV5-1	TRBJ2-1	-	-	CASSLMRGTDEQFF	TGCGCCAGCAGCTTGATGAGGGGCACCGATGAGCAGTTCTTC
TRBV20-1	TRBJ2-3	-	-	CSASEGVGTDTQYF	TGCAGTGCTAGTGAGGGGGTGGGCACAGATACGCAGTATTTT
TRBV5-4	TRBJ1-6	few	TRBD1	CASSSGTGDNSPLHF	TGTGCCAGCAGTTCCGGGACAGGGGATAATTCACCCCTCCACTTT
TRBV12-3/TRBV12-4	TRBJ2-1	-	TRBD2	CASSFSGGHNEQFF	TGTGCCAGCAGTTTTAGCGGGGGGCACAATGAGCAGTTCTTC
TRBV29-1	TRBJ1-1	-	-	CSVEAMKDAFF	TGCAGCGTTGAGGCGATGAAGGACGCTTTCTTT
TRBV27	TRBJ2-1	few	-	CASAFGGAYNEQFF	TGTGCCAGCGCTTTCGGGGGAGCCTACAATGAGCAGTTCTTC
TRBV7-9	TRBJ2-5	many	TRBD2	CASNERGYQETQYF	TGTGCCAGTAACGAGCGGGGGTACCAAGAGACCCAGTACTTC
TRBV5-1	TRBJ1-2	few	TRBD1	CASSLEGQDGYTF	TGCGCCAGCAGCTTGGAGGGACAGGATGGCTACACCTTC
TRBV11-3	TRBJ2-5	-	TRBD2	CASSLAGGHETQHF	TGTGCCAGCAGCTTAGCGGGGGGGCACGAGACCCAGCACTTC
TRBV5-5	TRBJ1-5	many	TRBD1	CASSLGDRGRQPQHF	TGTGCCAGCAGCTTGGGGGACAGGGGACGGCAGCCCCAGCATTTT
TRBV6-1	TRBJ2-1	-	TRBD1	CASSAGTGDNEQFF	TGTGCCAGCAGTGCCGGGACAGGGGACAATGAGCAGTTCTTC
TRBV24-1	TRBJ2-3	few	-	CATSGGRGPTTDTQYF	TGTGCCACCAGTGGAGGTCGGGGACCGACCACAGATACGCAGTATTTT
TRBV7-9	TRBJ1-1	few	TRBD1	CASSLPGGGLTEAFF	TGTGCCAGCAGCTTACCTGGAGGGGGCCTCACTGAAGCTTTCTTT